These T cell receptor beta chains were read from a single sample in a study of blood T cell repertoires in COVID-19. TCRdb keeps only in-frame clones here, not all; method: immunoSEQ multiplex PCR. The sample comprises some 400,000 clones, 87% of which are singletons, and 10% rests with the top ten. The sample taken for sequencing was peripheral blood. The receptors stem from a woman in her twenties or thirties with COVID-19, enrolled during active disease. Each CDR3 is given with its conserved first and last residue. A D gene is named only where the DNA matches it firmly. Only part of the rows carry a size: once, few, many, or a class if the clone is expanded.

abundance	v_gene	d_gene	len	j_gene	CDR3nt	CDR3aa
NA	TRBV28	TRBD2	16	TRBJ2-1	TGTGCCAGCAGTTTAACCGTACTAGCGGGAGTAGGTGAGCAGTTCTTC	CASSLTVLAGVGEQFF
NA	TRBV29-1	TRBD1	12	TRBJ2-4	TGCAGCGTTTTACAGGGGGAAAACATTCAGTACTTC	CSVLQGENIQYF
NA	TRBV5-1	NA	13	TRBJ2-7	TGCGCCAGCAGCTTGAGCCTCCCCTACGAGCAGTACTTC	CASSLSLPYEQYF
NA	TRBV19	TRBD2	19	TRBJ2-6	TGTGCCAGTAGATCTTATTTCGTCCTAGCGGGAGGTGGGGCCAACGTCCTGACTTTC	CASRSYFVLAGGGANVLTF
NA	TRBV30	NA	11	TRBJ1-1	TGTGCCCGGGGGGAGGGTACTGAAGCTTTCTTT	CARGEGTEAFF
NA	TRBV4-3	TRBD2	17	TRBJ2-2	TGCGCCAGCAGCCACTCTGTAGCGGGAGATTCGGCCGGGGAGCTGTTTTTT	CASSHSVAGDSAGELFF
NA	TRBV6-1	TRBD2	17	TRBJ2-4	TGTGCCAGCAGTGAACCGGGACTAGCGGGCCAGGTAAACATTCAGTACTTC	CASSEPGLAGQVNIQYF
NA	TRBV7-2	NA	12	TRBJ1-5	TGTGCCAGCAGCTTATATCCTCTGCCCCAGCATTTT	CASSLYPLPQHF
NA	TRBV7-2	NA	12	TRBJ1-2	TGTGCCAGCAGCTTTCGGAACTATGGCTACACCTTC	CASSFRNYGYTF
NA	TRBV30	NA	15	TRBJ2-1	TGTGCCTGGAGTGTATTAAGGCAGGGGTACAATGAGCAGTTCTTC	CAWSVLRQGYNEQFF
NA	TRBV15	TRBD2	14	TRBJ2-3	TGTGCCACCAGCGCCCAGCGGGGGGTAGATACGCAGTATTTT	CATSAQRGVDTQYF
NA	TRBV6-5	TRBD1	13	TRBJ1-6	TGTGCCAGCACGGGACAGGGCGATTCACCCCTCCACTTT	CASTGQGDSPLHF
NA	TRBV5-4	NA	14	TRBJ2-5	TGTGCCAGCAGCTTGGGTAGTACCAAAGAGACCCAGTACTTC	CASSLGSTKETQYF
NA	TRBV19	NA	14	TRBJ1-1	TGTGCCAGTAGTCCTGGGACAATGAACACTGAAGCTTTCTTT	CASSPGTMNTEAFF
NA	TRBV11-2	NA	16	TRBJ1-2	TGTGCCAGCAGCCCGAATGGGGGGGCCCTTTCTTATGGCTACACCTTC	CASSPNGGALSYGYTF
NA	TRBV7-2	NA	13	TRBJ1-1	TGTGCCAGCAGATTACTGAGGGTTTCTGAAGCTTTCTTT	CASRLLRVSEAFF
NA	TRBV4-3	TRBD1	15	TRBJ2-7	TGCGCCAGCAGCCAAGATATGACAGGGGGCTATGAGCAGTACTTC	CASSQDMTGGYEQYF
NA	TRBV5-1	TRBD1	17	TRBJ2-2	TGCGCCAGCAGCTCCTTGGGGACAGGGGTTTTCACCGGGGAGCTGTTTTTT	CASSSLGTGVFTGELFF
NA	TRBV6-2/TRBV6-3	NA	16	TRBJ2-7	TGTGCCAGCAGTTCGCCCGCAGGGTTCCGAGGCTACGAGCAGTACTTC	CASSSPAGFRGYEQYF
NA	TRBV9	NA	17	TRBJ2-1	TGTGCCAGCAGCCCCTATTTCAGCGGTCCTTTGCGGGATGAGCAGTTCTTC	CASSPYFSGPLRDEQFF
NA	TRBV28	NA	14	TRBJ1-1	TGTGCCAGCAGTTTTGCAGGGAGGAGGACTGAAGCTTTCTTT	CASSFAGRRTEAFF
NA	TRBV11-3	TRBD1	15	TRBJ2-2	TGTGCCAGCAGTAAGACAGGGGTGAACACCGGGGAGCTGTTTTTT	CASSKTGVNTGELFF
NA	TRBV11-2	NA	12	TRBJ2-7	TGTGCCAGCAGCCTTCAGGGATACGAGCAGTACTTC	CASSLQGYEQYF
NA	TRBV6-2/TRBV6-3	TRBD1	14	TRBJ2-2	TGTGCCAGCAGTTCCGCAGGGGGACCCGGGGAGCTGTTTTTT	CASSSAGGPGELFF
NA	TRBV7-2	NA	16	TRBJ1-4	TGTGCCAGCAGCTTAGACTCCCCCAGGGCCAGTGAAAAACTGTTTTTT	CASSLDSPRASEKLFF
few	TRBV7-8	NA	14	TRBJ2-7	TGTGCCAGCAGCTTAGGAACGACTACCTACGAGCAGTACTTC	CASSLGTTTYEQYF
NA	TRBV3-1/TRBV3-2	TRBD2	15	TRBJ2-1	TGTGCCAGCAGCCACTCGGCTAGCGGGAGTACTGAGCAGTTCTTC	CASSHSASGSTEQFF
NA	TRBV9	NA	15	TRBJ2-1	TGTGCCAGCAGCGTAGCGGGAGACTCCTACAATGAGCAGTTCTTC	CASSVAGDSYNEQFF
many	TRBV25-1	NA	12	TRBJ2-7	TGTGCCAGCAGTGATCCCGCCTACGAGCAGTACTTC	CASSDPAYEQYF
NA	TRBV30	NA	14	TRBJ2-3	TGTGCCTGGAGTGTACGGCGCCGCGGAGATACGCAGTATTTT	CAWSVRRRGDTQYF
NA	TRBV28	NA	15	TRBJ1-1	TGTGCCAGCAGTTTATCCGACAGGTTTGACACTGAAGCTTTCTTT	CASSLSDRFDTEAFF
NA	TRBV5-6	NA	15	TRBJ2-7	TGTGCCAGCAGCCCCAGCGGGCCAAGCTCCTACGAGCAGTACTTC	CASSPSGPSSYEQYF
once	TRBV28	TRBD1	15	TRBJ1-3	TGTGCCAGCAATCCAACAGGGGTCTCTGGAAACACCATATATTTT	CASNPTGVSGNTIYF
NA	TRBV24-1	TRBD2	18	TRBJ2-3	TGTGCCACCAGTGATTCCCTGGGACTAGCGGGAGGAGTAGATACGCAGTATTTT	CATSDSLGLAGGVDTQYF
NA	TRBV7-9	NA	15	TRBJ1-1	TGTGCCAGCAGCTCACCCGACGGAGGGAACACTGAAGCTTTCTTT	CASSSPDGGNTEAFF
NA	TRBV4-3	NA	14	TRBJ2-2	TGCGCCAGCAGCCGGAGTACGAACACCGGGGAGCTGTTTTTT	CASSRSTNTGELFF
NA	TRBV10-3	TRBD1	15	TRBJ2-2	TGTGCCATCACTCCGGGACAGGGGGGAACCGGGGAGCTGTTTTTT	CAITPGQGGTGELFF
NA	TRBV11-2	NA	16	TRBJ2-7	TGTGCCAGCAGCTTAGTCTTGGCAGGGGCGGCCTACGAGCAGTACTTC	CASSLVLAGAAYEQYF
NA	TRBV27	TRBD1	14	TRBJ1-5	TGTGCCAGCAGTTCCGGACAGGCTGTCGGGCCCCAGCATTTT	CASSSGQAVGPQHF
NA	TRBV7-3	NA	14	TRBJ2-2	TGTGCCAGCAGCCTGACTAGGGACACCGGGGAGCTGTTTTTT	CASSLTRDTGELFF
NA	TRBV9	NA	14	TRBJ2-5	TGTGCCAGCAGCGTAGAGGGTGCGGGAGAGACCCAGTACTTC	CASSVEGAGETQYF
NA	TRBV6-5	TRBD1	15	TRBJ2-2	TGTGCCAGCAGTTACGGGAACAGGGGACGCGGGGAGCTGTTTTTT	CASSYGNRGRGELFF
NA	TRBV4-3	TRBD1	16	TRBJ1-6	TGCGCCAGCAGCCAAGATGACCAGGGGGCAAGTTCACCCCTCCACTTT	CASSQDDQGASSPLHF
NA	TRBV5-5	NA	13	TRBJ1-5	TGTGCCAGCAGATCAGACTTAAATCAGCCCCAGCATTTT	CASRSDLNQPQHF
NA	TRBV7-2	NA	13	TRBJ2-5	TGTGCCAGCAGCTTAGCGAGGGTAGAGACCCAGTACTTC	CASSLARVETQYF
NA	TRBV28	NA	15	TRBJ2-7	TGTGCCAGCAGTCCCCCGGCGGGAATTTCCTACGAGCAGTACTTC	CASSPPAGISYEQYF
NA	TRBV24-1	NA	13	TRBJ2-5	TGTGCCACCAGTGTTGGCCACCAAGAGACCCAGTACTTC	CATSVGHQETQYF
once	TRBV10-3	TRBD1	15	TRBJ1-1	TGTGCCATCACTCGGGACAGGCCAGCGAACACTGAAGCTTTCTTT	CAITRDRPANTEAFF
NA	TRBV5-1	TRBD2	14	TRBJ2-5	TGCGCCAGCAGCTTGTCGTTAGCGGGAGGCCACATGTACTTC	CASSLSLAGGHMYF
NA	TRBV11-2	NA	14	TRBJ2-7	TGTGCCAGCAGCTTAGACAGACTCTCCTACGAGCAGTACTTC	CASSLDRLSYEQYF
NA	TRBV19	TRBD2	14	TRBJ2-5	TGTGCCAGTAGTAGCGGGAGGGCCCCGGAGACCCAGTACTTC	CASSSGRAPETQYF
NA	TRBV4-1	NA	15	TRBJ2-7	TGCGCCAGCAGCCAAGATCCCAGGGGCGGATACGAGCAGTACTTC	CASSQDPRGGYEQYF
NA	TRBV19	NA	15	TRBJ1-3	TGTGCCAGTGGCAAAAGGGGCGCTTCTGGAAACACCATATATTTT	CASGKRGASGNTIYF
NA	TRBV6-5	NA	14	TRBJ2-2	TGTGCCACGGTGAAATATGCGAACACCGGGGAGCTGTTTTTT	CATVKYANTGELFF
NA	TRBV5-3	NA	17	TRBJ1-2	TGTGCCAGAAGCTTGGAGAGCATAAGTCGCACTAACTATGGCTACACCTTC	CARSLESISRTNYGYTF
NA	TRBV24-1	NA	14	TRBJ2-5	TGTGCCACCAGTGATAGGGTCAGGGGAGAGACCCAGTACTTC	CATSDRVRGETQYF
once	TRBV10-3	NA	13	TRBJ2-5	TGTGCCGTCAGGGCGCGGGGCGGGGAGACCCAGTACTTC	CAVRARGGETQYF
NA	TRBV28	TRBD2	12	TRBJ2-1	TGTGCCAGCAGGATTCTAGCGGGGAAATGGTTCTTC	CASRILAGKWFF
once	TRBV6-2/TRBV6-3	TRBD2	16	TRBJ2-7	TGTGCCAGCAGTTCGAGTACTAGCGGAAACTACTACGAGCAGTACTTC	CASSSSTSGNYYEQYF